The T cell receptor (beta chain) under discussion was sequenced for a study of blood T cell repertoires in COVID-19. Study summary: Whether acute or convalescent, the COVID-19 samples came from the United States, Italy and Spain. T cells, B-cell-depleted T cells, or PBMCs provided the cDNA or gDNA that served as material.

Authors' analysis steps: Counts of nucleated cells, estimated from reference gene primer amplification, were obtained. Clones were read by immunoSEQ multiplex PCR, and TCRdb kept only the in-frame ones, dropping some. For V, J and clone size, that table is used; D and trimming come from the DNA. The sample records about 89,000 clones, around 96% being singletons. V trimming: 4 bases; J trimming: 2 bases; junction bases outside the gene matches: 8. Per germline, CDR1 SGHNT and CDR2 YYREEE (reference sequence). This CDR3 contains 15 residues. Sequencing was carried out using peripheral blood. This chain connects TRBV5-4 to TRBJ1-1; 7 bases line up with TRBD1. The TCR comes from a human donor with active COVID-19. The donor label of this sample is uncertain. Here the CDR3 reads CASSPRDRLNTEAFF. In DNA, the CDR3 is TGTGCCAGCAGCCCACGGGACAGACTAAACACTGAAGCTTTCTTT.